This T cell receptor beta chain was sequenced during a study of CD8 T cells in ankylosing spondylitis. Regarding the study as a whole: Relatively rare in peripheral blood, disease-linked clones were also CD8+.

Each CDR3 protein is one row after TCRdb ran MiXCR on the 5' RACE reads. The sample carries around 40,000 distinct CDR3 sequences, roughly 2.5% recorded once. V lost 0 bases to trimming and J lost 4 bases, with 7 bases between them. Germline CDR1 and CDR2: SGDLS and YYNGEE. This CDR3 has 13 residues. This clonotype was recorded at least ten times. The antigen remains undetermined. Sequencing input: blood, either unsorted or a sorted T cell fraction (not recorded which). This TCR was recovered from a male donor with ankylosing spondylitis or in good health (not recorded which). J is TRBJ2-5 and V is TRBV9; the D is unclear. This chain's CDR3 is CASSVDGGETQYF. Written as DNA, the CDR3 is TGTGCCAGCAGCGTAGACGGCGGAGAGACCCAGTACTTC.